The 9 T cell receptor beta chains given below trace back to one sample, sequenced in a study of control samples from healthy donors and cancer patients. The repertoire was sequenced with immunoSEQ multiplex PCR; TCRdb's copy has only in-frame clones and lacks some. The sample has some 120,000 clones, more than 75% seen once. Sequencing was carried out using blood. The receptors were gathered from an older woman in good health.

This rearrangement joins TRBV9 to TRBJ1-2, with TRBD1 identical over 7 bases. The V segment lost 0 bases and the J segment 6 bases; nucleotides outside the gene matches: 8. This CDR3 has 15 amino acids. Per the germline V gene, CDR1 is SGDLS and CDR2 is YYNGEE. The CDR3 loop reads CASSVEAGGLDGYTF. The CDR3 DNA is TGTGCCAGCAGCGTAGAGGCAGGGGGGTTGGATGGCTACACCTTC.

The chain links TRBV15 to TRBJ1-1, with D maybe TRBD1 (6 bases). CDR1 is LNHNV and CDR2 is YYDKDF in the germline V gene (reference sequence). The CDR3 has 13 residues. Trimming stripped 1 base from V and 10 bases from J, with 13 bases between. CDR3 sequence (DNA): TGTGCCACCAGCAGAGTTCAGGGGCTCGGAGCTTTCTTT. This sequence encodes CATSRVQGLGAFF.

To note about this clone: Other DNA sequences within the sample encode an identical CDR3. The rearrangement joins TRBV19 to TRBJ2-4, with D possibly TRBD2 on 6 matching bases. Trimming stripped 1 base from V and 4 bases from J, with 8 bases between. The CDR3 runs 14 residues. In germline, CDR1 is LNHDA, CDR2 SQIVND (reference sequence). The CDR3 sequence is CASSIAGTKNIQYF. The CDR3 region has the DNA TGTGCCAGTAGTATAGCCGGGACTAAAAACATTCAGTACTTC.

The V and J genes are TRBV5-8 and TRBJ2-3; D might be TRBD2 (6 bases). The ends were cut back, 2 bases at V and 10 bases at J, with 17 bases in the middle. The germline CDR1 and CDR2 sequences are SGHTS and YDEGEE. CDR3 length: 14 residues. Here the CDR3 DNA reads TGTGCCAGCAGCTTCGGGACTCCCCAGGTTTCGCAGTATTTT. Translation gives CASSFGTPQVSQYF.

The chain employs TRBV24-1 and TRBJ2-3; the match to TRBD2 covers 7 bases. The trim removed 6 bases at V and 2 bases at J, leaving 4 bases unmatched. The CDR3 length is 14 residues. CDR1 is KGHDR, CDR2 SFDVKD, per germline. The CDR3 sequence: CATSSGENTDTQYF. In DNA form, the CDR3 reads TGTGCCACCAGTAGCGGGGAAAACACAGATACGCAGTATTTT.

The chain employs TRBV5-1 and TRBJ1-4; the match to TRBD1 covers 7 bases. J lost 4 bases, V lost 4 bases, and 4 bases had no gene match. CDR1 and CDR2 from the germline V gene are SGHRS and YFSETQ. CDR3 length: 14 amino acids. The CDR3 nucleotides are TGCGCCAGCAGCCCGGGACAGCTTAATGAAAAACTGTTTTTT. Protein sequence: CASSPGQLNEKLFF.

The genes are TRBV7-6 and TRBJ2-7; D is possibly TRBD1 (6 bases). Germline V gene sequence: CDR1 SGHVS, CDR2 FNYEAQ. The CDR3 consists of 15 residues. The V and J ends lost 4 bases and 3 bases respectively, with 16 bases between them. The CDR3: CASSSQDGRGYEQYF. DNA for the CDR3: TGTGCCAGCAGCTCACAGGACGGCAGGGGCTACGAGCAGTACTTC.

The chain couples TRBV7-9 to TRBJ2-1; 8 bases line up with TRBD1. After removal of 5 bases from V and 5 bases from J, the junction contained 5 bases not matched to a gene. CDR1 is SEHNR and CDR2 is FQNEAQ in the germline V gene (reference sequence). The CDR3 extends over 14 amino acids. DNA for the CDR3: TGTGCCAGCAGCACCTGGACAGGGAACAATGAGCAGTTCTTC. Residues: CASSTWTGNNEQFF.

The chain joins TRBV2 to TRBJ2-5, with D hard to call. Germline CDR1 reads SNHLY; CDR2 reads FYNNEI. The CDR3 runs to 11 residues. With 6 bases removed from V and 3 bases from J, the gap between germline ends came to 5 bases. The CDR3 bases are TGTGCCAGCAGCGCGAAAGAGACCCAGTACTTC. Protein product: CASSAKETQYF.